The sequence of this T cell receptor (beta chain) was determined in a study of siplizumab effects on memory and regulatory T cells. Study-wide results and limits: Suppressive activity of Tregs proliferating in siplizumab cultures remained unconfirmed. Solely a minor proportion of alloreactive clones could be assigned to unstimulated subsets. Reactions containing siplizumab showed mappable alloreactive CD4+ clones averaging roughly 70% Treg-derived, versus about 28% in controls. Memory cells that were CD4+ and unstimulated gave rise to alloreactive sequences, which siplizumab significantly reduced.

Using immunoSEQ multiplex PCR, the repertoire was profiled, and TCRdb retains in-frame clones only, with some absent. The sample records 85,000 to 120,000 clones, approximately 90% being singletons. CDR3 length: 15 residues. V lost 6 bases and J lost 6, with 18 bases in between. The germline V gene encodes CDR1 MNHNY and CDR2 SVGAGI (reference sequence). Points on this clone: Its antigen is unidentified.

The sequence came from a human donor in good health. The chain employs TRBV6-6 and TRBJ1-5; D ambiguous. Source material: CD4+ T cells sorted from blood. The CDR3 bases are TGTGCCAGCAGGGAAGGACGGAGAGAGGGTCAGCCCCAGCATTTT. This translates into CASREGRREGQPQHF.